The rows below give T cell receptor beta chains drawn from one sample of a study of shared clonotypes between healthy human individuals. TCRdb's table, derived via immunoSEQ multiplex PCR, lists solely in-frame clones and lacks some. Counted here are millions of clones, around nine tenths occurring once; the ten biggest clones make up about 0.13%. The sequencing input was naive CD4+ T cells sorted from blood. The receptors come from a man younger than 35 in good health. The CDR3 runs from the conserved cysteine through the conserved F or W. The D gene is left open where the match is weak.

V gene	J gene	D gene	CDR3 protein
TRBV5-1	TRBJ2-6	.	CASSLGRSPGGSGANVLTF
TRBV10-3	TRBJ2-1	TRBD2	CAIREEAGGPKNEQFF
TRBV5-1	TRBJ2-1	TRBD2	CASSLAAGGAGGEQFF
TRBV18	TRBJ1-6	.	CASSLYNSPLHF
TRBV5-3	TRBJ1-1	.	CARSPPPEMNTEAFF
TRBV5-1	TRBJ2-6	.	CASTKTGSGANVLTF
TRBV5-1	TRBJ2-3	.	CASSDSNTDTQYF
TRBV2	TRBJ1-4	.	CASRDGTVLRGEKLFF
TRBV7-6	TRBJ2-5	.	CASSLALFRETQYF
TRBV5-1	TRBJ2-3	.	CASTSRGITDTQYF
TRBV27	.	.	CASREFGVAYEQYF
TRBV29-1	TRBJ2-3	.	CSGQPVGGPTDTQYF
TRBV7-7	TRBJ2-7	.	CASSFHGVWDYEQYF
TRBV5-1	TRBJ2-2	TRBD2	CASSLVAGGPSGELFF
TRBV18	TRBJ2-7	.	CASSPPFQGSYEQYF
TRBV19	TRBJ1-2	.	CASSRTVNYGYTF
TRBV2	TRBJ1-1	.	CASSLRGVGTEAFF
TRBV1	TRBJ2-7	.	CTSSQEGLAASYEQYF
TRBV7-2	TRBJ1-1	.	CASSLTGTEAFF
TRBV2	TRBJ1-5	TRBD1	CASSLGQLPNQPQHF
TRBV21-1	TRBJ2-1	.	CASSKGLMVHEQFF
TRBV7-3	TRBJ2-5	.	CASSMGGIQETQYF
TRBV28	TRBJ1-2	.	CASSSSGGSDYGYTF
TRBV7-9	TRBJ2-2	TRBD2	CATLRSGRGTGELFF
TRBV11-2	.	TRBD1	CASSSGTGSSYEQYF
TRBV5-4	TRBJ2-6	.	CASSPSKTGPGANVLTF
TRBV10-3	TRBJ2-7	TRBD2	CAIGLAEGYEQYF
TRBV7-6	TRBJ1-6	.	CASSLAQGSPLHF
TRBV1	TRBJ2-3	.	CTSRILAVTDTQYF
TRBV7-2	TRBJ2-3	TRBD2	CASSWGGHTQYF
TRBV2	TRBJ2-6	.	CASSPRGSGANVLTF
TRBV19	TRBJ1-1	.	CASSIQQGVMNTEAFF
TRBV29-1	TRBJ2-3	.	CSVVLWADTQYF
TRBV28	TRBJ1-4	.	CASSLGQRNEKLFF
TRBV18	TRBJ1-4	.	CASSPRVDSNEKLFF
TRBV30	TRBJ2-3	.	CARGSLGKGGTDTQYF
TRBV7-2	TRBJ1-3	TRBD1	CASSSGQGNLGNTIYF
TRBV6-1	TRBJ2-4	.	CASSEQGSPDIQYF
TRBV19	TRBJ2-7	TRBD1	CASRHTTGTGGNEQYF
TRBV29-1	TRBJ2-5	TRBD2	CSVGELAGGETQYF
TRBV5-8	TRBJ1-1	.	CASSRRDTEAFF
TRBV28	TRBJ1-2	.	CASSLWDGNYGYTF
TRBV6-1	TRBJ1-1	TRBD1	CASATGLNTEAFF
TRBV9	TRBJ2-3	.	CASSVPTDTQYF
TRBV28	TRBJ1-1	TRBD1	CASSRTGEGSEAFF
TRBV5-1	TRBJ2-7	.	CASSLVAAYEQYF
TRBV6-5	TRBJ2-1	.	CASSYQVGSEQFF
TRBV6-1	TRBJ2-7	.	CASGEGGYEQYF
TRBV5-5	TRBJ2-6	.	CASSLGQAVGANVLTF
TRBV19	TRBJ1-2	.	CASSTPTGPNYGYTF
TRBV7-2	TRBJ1-1	TRBD1	CASSLATGYTEAFF